This T cell receptor (beta chain) comes out of a study of cytomegalovirus exposure and HLA in healthy donors. Findings and limits, study-wide: Cytomegalovirus status was reportedly diagnosed by the classifier with high specificity and sensitivity.

About this clone itself: Its antigen is as yet unknown.

PCR employed 60 Vbeta and 13 Jbeta primers. The protocol was immunoSEQ multiplex PCR, while the TCRdb copy is restricted to in-frame clones and leaves out a portion. The table records 86,000 or so clones, around 79% of them present only once. CDR3 size: 14 residues. V was shortened by 7 bases and J by 0 bases, with 9 bases between the two germline ends. CDR1 is LNHDA and CDR2 is SQIVND in the germline V gene (reference sequence). This sequence was found in a woman in her 40s in good health and CMV-seropositive. The chain recombines TRBV19 with TRBJ2-2; unclear D gene. Sequencing was performed on PBMCs. In DNA form, the CDR3 reads TGTGCCAGTACCGACTTTCCGAACACCGGGGAGCTGTTTTTT. Its protein product is CASTDFPNTGELFF.